There are many counts of the clone carrying this T cell receptor beta chain. Every patient had bone marrow sampled while the disease was active. CDR1 SNHLY and CDR2 FYNNEI come from the germline V gene. The CDR3 has 15 amino acids. V lost 6 bases, J lost 9 bases, and 22 bases lay in between. This entry belongs to a study of read filtering for tumor transcriptome and immune sequencing. Whole-study context: Patients were 16 to 20 male and some 13 female, mean age approximately 70 years, range about 40 to 85. Revised staging placed eight or nine patients in R-ISS I, 15 to 20 in II, over 5 in III.

This library used 300 to 500 ng RNA and molecular barcoded adaptors spanning alpha/delta and beta/gamma chains. TCRdb re-derived calls from the reads in MiXCR, one entry per CDR3 protein. The table records more than 30,000 distinct CDR3 sequences, approximately 13% of them present only once. V and J are TRBV2 and TRBJ2-3; either TRBD1 or TRBD2 may supply D (5 bases each). This clonotype was obtained from a donor aged 40 or over with multiple myeloma. Specimen: a population of CD138-negative cells sorted from bone marrow. CDR3 nucleotides: TGTGCCAGCAGCCGATCCGGGGCCCAAGGGGAGACGCAGTATTTT. It is translated as CASSRSGAQGETQYF.